This T cell receptor beta chain appears in the sequencing data of a study of T cells after yellow fever vaccination. TCR cDNA was made by 5'RACE template switching, adding a universal primer site and UMIs. One entry per CDR3 protein, called by TCRdb with MiXCR from the 5' RACE reads. The sample yields approximately 170,000 distinct CDR3 sequences, 8% to 13% seen once. This CDR3 has 14 residues. The germline V gene encodes CDR1 SSHAT and CDR2 FNYEAQ (reference sequence). This clonotype was recorded at least ten times. What it recognizes is unknown. A junction boundary mismatches the germline segment, possibly from a read error. Study-wide findings and caveats: Reappearance after the booster was observed for most primary-vaccination clones (about 95% CD4, less than 90% CD8). Only a small proportion of the clonotypes turned up in both the CD4 and the CD8 compartments, likely arising from convergent recombination.

The TCR comes from a man younger than 35 who received the YFV17D yellow fever vaccine. V is TRBV7-7 and J is TRBJ2-3; possible D gene TRBD2, 5 bases. Sequenced here: CD8+ T cells sorted from PBMCs, sampled 15 days after the yellow fever booster vaccination. CDR3 bases: TGTGCTAGCAGCGCAACTAGTTGGGGAGATACGCAGTATTTT. Translating it yields CASSATSWGDTQYF.